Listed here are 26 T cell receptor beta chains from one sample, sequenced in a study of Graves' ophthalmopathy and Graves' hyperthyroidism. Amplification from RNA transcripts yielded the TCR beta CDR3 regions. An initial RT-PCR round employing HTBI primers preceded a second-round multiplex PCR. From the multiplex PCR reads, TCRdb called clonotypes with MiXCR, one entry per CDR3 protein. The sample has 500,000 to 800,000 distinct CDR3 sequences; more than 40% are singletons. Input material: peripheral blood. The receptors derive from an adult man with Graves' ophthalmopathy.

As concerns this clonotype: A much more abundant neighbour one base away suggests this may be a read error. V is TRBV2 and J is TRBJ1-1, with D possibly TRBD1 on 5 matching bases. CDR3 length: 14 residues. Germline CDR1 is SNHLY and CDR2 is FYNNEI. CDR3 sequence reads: CASTLRGPNTGAFF. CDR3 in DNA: TGTGCCAGCACCCTAAGGGGCCCGAACACTGGAGCTTTCTTT.

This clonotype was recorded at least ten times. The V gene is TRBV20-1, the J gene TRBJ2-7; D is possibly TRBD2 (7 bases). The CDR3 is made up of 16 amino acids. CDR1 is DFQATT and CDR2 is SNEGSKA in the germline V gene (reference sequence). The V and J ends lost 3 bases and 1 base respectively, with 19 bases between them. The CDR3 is CSARGGLEASSYEQYF. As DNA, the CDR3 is TGCAGTGCTAGGGGGGGGCTAGAGGCGAGTTCCTACGAGCAGTACTTC.

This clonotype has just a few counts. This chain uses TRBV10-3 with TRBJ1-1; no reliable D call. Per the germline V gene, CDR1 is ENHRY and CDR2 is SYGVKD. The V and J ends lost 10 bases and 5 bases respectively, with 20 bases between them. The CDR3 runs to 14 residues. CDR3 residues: CASSPLNMDTEAFF. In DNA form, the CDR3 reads TGTGCCAGCAGCCCACTCAACATGGATACTGAAGCTTTCTTT.

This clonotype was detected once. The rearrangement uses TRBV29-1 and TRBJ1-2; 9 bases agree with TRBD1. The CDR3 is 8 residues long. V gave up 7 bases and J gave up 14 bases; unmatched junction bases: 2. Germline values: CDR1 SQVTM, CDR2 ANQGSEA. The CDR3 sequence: CSGGQGTF. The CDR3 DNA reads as TGCAGCGGTGGACAGGGGACCTTC.

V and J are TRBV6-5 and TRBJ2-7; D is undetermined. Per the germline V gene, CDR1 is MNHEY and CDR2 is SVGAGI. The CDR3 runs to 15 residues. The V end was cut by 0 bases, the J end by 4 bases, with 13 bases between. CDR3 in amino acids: CASSYSGWEGYEQYF. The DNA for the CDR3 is TGTGCCAGCAGTTACTCGGGCTGGGAAGGGTACGAGCAGTACTTC.

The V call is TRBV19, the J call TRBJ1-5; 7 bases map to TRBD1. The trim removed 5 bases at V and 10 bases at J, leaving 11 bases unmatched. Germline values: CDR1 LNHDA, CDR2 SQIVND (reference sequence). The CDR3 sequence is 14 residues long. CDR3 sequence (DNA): TGTGCCAGTAGTTACAGGGGCCCCTTGTACCCCCAGCATTTT. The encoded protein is CASSYRGPLYPQHF.

In DNA, the CDR3 is TGTGCCAGCAGCCAAGGCCCGAACGCGGGACAGCCGGCGTATGGCTACACCTTC. Amino acids: CASSQGPNAGQPAYGYTF. The genes are TRBV4-2 and TRBJ1-2; TRBD1 matches at 7 bases. This CDR3 is built from 18 residues. Trimming took 1 base from V and 5 from J; bases not matched to a gene: 16. CDR1 and CDR2 (germline): LGHNA, YNFKEQ.

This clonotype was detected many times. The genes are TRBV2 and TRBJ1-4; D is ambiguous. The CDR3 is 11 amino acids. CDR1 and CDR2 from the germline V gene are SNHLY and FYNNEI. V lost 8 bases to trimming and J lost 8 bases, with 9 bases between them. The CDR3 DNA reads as TGTGCCAGCGGTACCAGGGAAAAACTGTTTTTT. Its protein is CASGTREKLFF. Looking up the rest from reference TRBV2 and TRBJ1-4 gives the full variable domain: EPEVTQTPSHQVTQMGQEVILRCVPISNHLYFYWYRQILGQKVEFLVSFYNNEISEKSEIFDDQFSVERPDGSNFTLKIRSTKLEDSAMYFCASGTREKLFFGSGTQLSVL.

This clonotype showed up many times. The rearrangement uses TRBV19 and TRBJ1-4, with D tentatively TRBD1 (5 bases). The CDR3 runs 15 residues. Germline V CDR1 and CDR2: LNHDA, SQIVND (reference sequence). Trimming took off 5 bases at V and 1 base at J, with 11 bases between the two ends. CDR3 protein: CASSGGQQTNEKLFF. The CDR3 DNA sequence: TGTGCCAGTAGTGGAGGACAACAAACTAATGAAAAACTGTTTTTT.

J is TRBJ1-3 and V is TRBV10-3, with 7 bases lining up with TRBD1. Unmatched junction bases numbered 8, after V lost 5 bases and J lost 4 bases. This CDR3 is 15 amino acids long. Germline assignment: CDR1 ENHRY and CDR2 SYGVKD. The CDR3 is CAISKGNRGGNTIYF. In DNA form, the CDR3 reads TGTGCCATCAGTAAAGGGAACAGGGGAGGAAACACCATATATTTT.

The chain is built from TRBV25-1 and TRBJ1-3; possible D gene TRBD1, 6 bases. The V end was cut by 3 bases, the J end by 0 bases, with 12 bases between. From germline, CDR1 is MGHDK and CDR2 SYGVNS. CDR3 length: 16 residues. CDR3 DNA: TGTGCCAGCAGTGATGAAGGACAGACCTCTGGAAACACCATATATTTT. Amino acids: CASSDEGQTSGNTIYF.

CDR3 protein: CASIKAGGDTIYF. The DNA of the CDR3 is TGTGCCAGCATCAAGGCGGGGGGTGACACCATATATTTT. V gene TRBV7-8 combines with J gene TRBJ1-3; the D gene is possibly TRBD1 (5 bases). Trimming stripped 7 bases from V and 8 bases from J, with 15 bases between. From germline, CDR1 is SGHVS and CDR2 FQNEAQ. There are 13 residues in the CDR3.

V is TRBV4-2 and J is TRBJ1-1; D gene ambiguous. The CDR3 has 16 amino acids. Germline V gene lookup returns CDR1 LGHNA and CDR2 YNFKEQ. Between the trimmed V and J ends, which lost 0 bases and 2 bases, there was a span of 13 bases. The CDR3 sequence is CASSQEAIQTNTEAFF. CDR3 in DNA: TGTGCCAGCAGCCAAGAGGCGATACAGACAAACACTGAAGCTTTCTTT.

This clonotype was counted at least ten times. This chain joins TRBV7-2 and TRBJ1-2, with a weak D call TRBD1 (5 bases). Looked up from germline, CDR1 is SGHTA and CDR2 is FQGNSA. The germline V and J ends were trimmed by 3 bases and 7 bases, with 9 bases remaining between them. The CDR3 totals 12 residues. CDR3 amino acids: CASSLQGGGYTF. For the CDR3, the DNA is TGTGCCAGCAGCTTGCAGGGTGGTGGCTACACCTTC.

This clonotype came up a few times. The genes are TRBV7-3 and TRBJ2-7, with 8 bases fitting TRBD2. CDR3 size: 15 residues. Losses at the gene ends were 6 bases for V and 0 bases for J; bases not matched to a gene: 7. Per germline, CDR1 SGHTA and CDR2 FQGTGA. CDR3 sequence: CASRKSGGLSYEQYF. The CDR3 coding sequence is TGTGCCAGCAGAAAAAGCGGGGGCCTCTCCTACGAGCAGTACTTC.

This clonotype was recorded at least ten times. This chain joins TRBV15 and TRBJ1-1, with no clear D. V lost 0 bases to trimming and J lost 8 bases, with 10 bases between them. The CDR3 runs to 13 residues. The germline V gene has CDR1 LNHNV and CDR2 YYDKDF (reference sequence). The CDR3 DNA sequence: TGTGCCACCAGCAGAGATTTTCAGGCAGAAGCTTTCTTT. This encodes CATSRDFQAEAFF.

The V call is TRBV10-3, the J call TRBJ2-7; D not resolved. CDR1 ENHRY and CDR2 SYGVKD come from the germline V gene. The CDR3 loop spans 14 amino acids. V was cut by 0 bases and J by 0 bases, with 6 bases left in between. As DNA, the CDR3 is TGTGCCATCAGTGAGTCTCTCCGCTCCTACGAGCAGTACTTC. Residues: CAISESLRSYEQYF.

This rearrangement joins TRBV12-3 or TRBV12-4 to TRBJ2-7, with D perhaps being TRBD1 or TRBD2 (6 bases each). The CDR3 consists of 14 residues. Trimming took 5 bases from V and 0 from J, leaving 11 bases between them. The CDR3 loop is CASSVRGLSYEQYF. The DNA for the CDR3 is TGTGCCAGCAGTGTCAGGGGACTCTCCTACGAGCAGTACTTC.

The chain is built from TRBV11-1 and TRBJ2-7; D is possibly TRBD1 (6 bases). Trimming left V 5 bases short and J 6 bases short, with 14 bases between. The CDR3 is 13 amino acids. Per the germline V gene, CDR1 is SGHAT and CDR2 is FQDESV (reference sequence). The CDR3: CASSQSRGGEQYF. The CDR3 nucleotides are TGTGCCAGCAGCCAATCCAGGGGTGGCGAGCAGTACTTC.

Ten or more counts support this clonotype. The CDR3 protein is CASSRKPTRGEKLFF. CDR3 sequence (DNA): TGTGCCAGCAGCCGCAAGCCGACTCGAGGTGAAAAACTGTTTTTT. The chain carries TRBV7-8 and TRBJ1-4, with D hard to call. V was shortened by 5 bases and J by 7 bases, with 17 bases between the two germline ends. From germline, CDR1 is SGHVS and CDR2 FQNEAQ. There are 15 residues in the CDR3.

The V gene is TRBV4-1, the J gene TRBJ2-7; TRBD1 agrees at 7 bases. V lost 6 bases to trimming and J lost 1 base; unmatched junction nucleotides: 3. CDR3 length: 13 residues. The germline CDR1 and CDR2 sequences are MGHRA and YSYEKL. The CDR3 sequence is CASRPTGSYEQYF. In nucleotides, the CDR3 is TGCGCCAGCAGACCGACAGGGTCCTACGAGCAGTACTTC.

The CDR3 DNA sequence: TGTGCCAGCAGCTTACAGGGGGGACCCTACGAGCAGTACTTC. This sequence encodes CASSLQGGPYEQYF. V gene TRBV11-2 combines with J gene TRBJ2-7, with D tentatively TRBD1 (7 bases). This CDR3 comprises 14 residues. The V gene's germline CDR1 is SGHAT and CDR2 FQNNGV. V was pared by 2 bases and J by 2 bases, with 10 bases between.

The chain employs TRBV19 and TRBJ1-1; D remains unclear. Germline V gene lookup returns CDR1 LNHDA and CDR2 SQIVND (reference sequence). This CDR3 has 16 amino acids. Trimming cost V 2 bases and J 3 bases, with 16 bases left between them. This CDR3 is CASSIFPPVGHTEAFF. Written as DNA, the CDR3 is TGTGCCAGTAGTATATTCCCCCCAGTAGGGCACACTGAAGCTTTCTTT.

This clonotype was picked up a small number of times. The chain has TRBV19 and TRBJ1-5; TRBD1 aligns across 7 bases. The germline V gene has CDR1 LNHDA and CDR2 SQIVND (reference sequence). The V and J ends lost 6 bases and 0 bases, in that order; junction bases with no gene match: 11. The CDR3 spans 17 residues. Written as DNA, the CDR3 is TGTGCCAGTAGAGGGGGGGGGACAGCGTATAGCAATCAGCCCCAGCATTTT. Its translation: CASRGGGTAYSNQPQHF.

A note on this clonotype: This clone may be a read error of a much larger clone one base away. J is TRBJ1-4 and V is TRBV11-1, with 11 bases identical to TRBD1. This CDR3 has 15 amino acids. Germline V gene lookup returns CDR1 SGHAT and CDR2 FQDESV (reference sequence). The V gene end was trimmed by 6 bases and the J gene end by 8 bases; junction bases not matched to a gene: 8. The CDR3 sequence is CASSWTGGVAEKLFF. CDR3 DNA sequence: TGTGCCAGCAGTTGGACAGGGGGCGTAGCCGAAAAACTGTTTTTT.

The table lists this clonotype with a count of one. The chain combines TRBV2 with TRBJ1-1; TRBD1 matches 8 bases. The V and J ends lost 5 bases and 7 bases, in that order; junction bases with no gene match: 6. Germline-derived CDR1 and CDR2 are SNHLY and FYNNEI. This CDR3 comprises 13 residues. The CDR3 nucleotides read TGTGCCAGCAGTCGGACAGGGTCGGGTGAAGCTTTCTTT. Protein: CASSRTGSGEAFF.